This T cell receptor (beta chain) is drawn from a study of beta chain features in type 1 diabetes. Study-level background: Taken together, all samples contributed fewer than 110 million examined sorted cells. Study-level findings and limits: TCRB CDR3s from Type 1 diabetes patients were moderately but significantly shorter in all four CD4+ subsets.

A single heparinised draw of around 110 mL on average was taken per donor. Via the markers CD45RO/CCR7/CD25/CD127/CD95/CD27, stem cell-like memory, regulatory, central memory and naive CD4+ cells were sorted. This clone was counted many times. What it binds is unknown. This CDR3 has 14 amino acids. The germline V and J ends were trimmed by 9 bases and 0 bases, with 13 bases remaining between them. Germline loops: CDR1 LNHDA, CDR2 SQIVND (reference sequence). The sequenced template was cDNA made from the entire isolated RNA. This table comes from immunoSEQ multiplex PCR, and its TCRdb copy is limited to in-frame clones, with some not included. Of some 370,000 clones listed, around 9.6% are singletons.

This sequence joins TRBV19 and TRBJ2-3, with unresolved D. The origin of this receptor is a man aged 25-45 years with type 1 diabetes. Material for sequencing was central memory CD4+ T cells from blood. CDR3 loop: CASKAFSSTDTQYF. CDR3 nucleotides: TGTGCCAGCAAAGCCTTTTCTAGCACAGATACGCAGTATTTT.